The entry below gives a single TCR beta chain sequence along with its context. Method: immunoSEQ multiplex PCR; TCRdb's copy keeps in-frame clones and lacks some. The table includes under 300,000 clones, about 85% detected once. Grouping used clinical history reported by participants in a survey and questionnaire. During the 2 weeks before they entered the study, exposed participants had met someone with a PCR-confirmed or clinician-diagnosed COVID-19 case. The CDR3 is 16 amino acids. The V end lost 5 bases, the J end lost 4 bases, and 20 bases lay between the germline ends. Germline-derived CDR1 and CDR2 are MDHEN and SYDVKM. The data are from a study of blood T cell repertoires in COVID-19. On the study more broadly: PBMCs, B-cell-depleted T cells, or T cells were the source of the cDNA or gDNA that made up the material.

The sample was PBMCs or T cells enriched from blood (not recorded which). This clonotype was obtained from a woman aged 50 to 60 who had been exposed to COVID-19. This chain connects TRBV28 to TRBJ1-1; the D is unclear. The CDR3 DNA reads as TGTGCCAGCAGTCCGGCGGGGAAGGTGTCAAGCACTGAAGCTTTCTTT. Its translation: CASSPAGKVSSTEAFF.